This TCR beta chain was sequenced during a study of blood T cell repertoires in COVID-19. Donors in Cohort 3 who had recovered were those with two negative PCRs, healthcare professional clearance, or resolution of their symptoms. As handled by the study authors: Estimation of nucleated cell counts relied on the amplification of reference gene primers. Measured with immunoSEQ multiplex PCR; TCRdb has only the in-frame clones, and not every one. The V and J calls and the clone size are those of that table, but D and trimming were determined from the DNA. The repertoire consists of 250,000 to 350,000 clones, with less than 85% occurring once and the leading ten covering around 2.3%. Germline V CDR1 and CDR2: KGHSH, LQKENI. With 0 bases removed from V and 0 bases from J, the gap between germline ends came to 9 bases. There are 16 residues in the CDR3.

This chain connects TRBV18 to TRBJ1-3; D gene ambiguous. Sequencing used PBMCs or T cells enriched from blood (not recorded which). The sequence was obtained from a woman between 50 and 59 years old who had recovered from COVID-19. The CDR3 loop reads CASSPPNGNSGNTIYF. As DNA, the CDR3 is TGTGCCAGCTCACCACCGAACGGTAACTCTGGAAACACCATATATTTT.